These 21 T cell receptor beta chains originate from one sample sequenced in a study of T cell responses to AZD1222 COVID-19 vaccine. The protocol was immunoSEQ multiplex PCR, while the TCRdb copy is restricted to in-frame clones and leaves out a portion. The data hold under 20,000 clones, with about 85% observed a single time. The sequences come from peripheral blood, collected 28 days after the second AZD1222 dose. These receptors were collected from an adult who received the AZD1222 COVID-19 vaccine.

The CDR3 reads CASSQAGEKLFF. CDR3 nucleotides: TGTGCCAGCAGCCAAGCAGGCGAAAAACTGTTTTTT. This chain joins TRBV3-1 (or the pseudogene TRBV3-2) and TRBJ1-4; D remains ambiguous. Germline V CDR1 and CDR2: LGHDT, YNNKEL (reference sequence). This CDR3 is built from 12 residues. Deletions cut 1 base from V and 8 bases from J, with 5 bases between.

The rearrangement uses TRBV18 and TRBJ2-1; 8 bases are shared with TRBD2. The length of the CDR3 is 14 residues. The V and J ends lost 4 bases and 4 bases, in that order; junction bases with no gene match: 3. Germline CDR1 KGHSH, CDR2 LQKENI. CDR3 loop: CASSLTSGYNEQFF. CDR3 nucleotide sequence: TGTGCCAGCTCACTCACTAGCGGATACAATGAGCAGTTCTTC. Using reference TRBV18 and TRBJ2-1 for the parts outside the CDR3, the full variable domain is NAGVMQNPRHLVRRRGQEARLRCSPMKGHSHVYWYRQLPEEGLKFMVYLQKENIIDESGMPKERFSAEFPKEGPSILRIQQVVRGDSAAYFCASSLTSGYNEQFFGPGTRLTVL.

The rearrangement joins TRBV7-3 to TRBJ2-1; tentative D call: TRBD1 (5 bases). Germline V gene data show CDR1 as SGHTA and CDR2 as FQGTGA. This CDR3 is 15 amino acids long. The germline V and J ends were trimmed by 5 bases and 8 bases, with 19 bases remaining between them. The CDR3 DNA follows: TGTGCCAGCAGCCTCGACAAGGGGCCCATCGATGAGCAGTTCTTC. Translated: CASSLDKGPIDEQFF.

This sequence joins TRBV28 and TRBJ2-7; 9 nucleotides agree with TRBD2. V gave up 8 bases and J gave up 5 bases; unmatched junction bases: 7. Germline V gene sequence: CDR1 MDHEN, CDR2 SYDVKM. The CDR3 runs to 13 residues. The CDR3 DNA reads TGTGCCAGCCGCCCTAGCGGGGTCCACGAGCAGTACTTC. It codes for CASRPSGVHEQYF.

Details on this clone: Other DNA sequences in this specimen translate into the identical CDR3. This chain connects TRBV10-3 to TRBJ2-5; 9 nucleotides match TRBD2. The V segment lost 4 bases and the J segment 2 bases; nucleotides outside the gene matches: 5. Germline CDR1 reads ENHRY; CDR2 reads SYGVKD. This CDR3 has 15 residues. For the CDR3, the DNA is TGTGCCATCAGTGGGGGACTAGCAGGGCAAGAGACCCAGTACTTC. This encodes CAISGGLAGQETQYF.

This chain uses TRBV6-5 with TRBJ2-6; the D is unclear. This CDR3 region has 16 residues. The V and J ends lost 2 bases and 0 bases respectively, with 8 bases between them. The germline gives CDR1 MNHEY, CDR2 SVGAGI. The CDR3 bases are TGTGCCAGCAGTTACCAACAAGACTCTGGGGCCAACGTCCTGACTTTC. Its protein product is CASSYQQDSGANVLTF.

V is TRBV5-4 and J is TRBJ2-3; 13 bases line up with TRBD2. The V gene's germline CDR1 is SGHNT and CDR2 YYREEE (reference sequence). V trimming: 4 bases; J trimming: 2 bases; junction bases outside the gene matches: 7. This CDR3 region has 17 residues. CDR3 amino acids: CASSQGTSGRDTDTQYF. CDR3 bases: TGTGCCAGCAGCCAAGGTACTAGCGGGAGGGACACAGATACGCAGTATTTT.

V is TRBV12-3 or TRBV12-4 and J is TRBJ1-1; possible D gene TRBD1, 5 bases. The CDR3 contains 13 residues. Trimming removed 3 bases at V and 7 bases at J, with 12 bases between. In nucleotides, the CDR3 is TGTGCCAGCAGTTTTCGGCAGGGTGATGAAGCTTTCTTT. This sequence encodes CASSFRQGDEAFF.

This clone is medium-sized by share. V and J are TRBV10-1 and TRBJ1-2; 8 bases are shared with TRBD1. The V segment lost 8 bases and the J segment 2 bases; nucleotides outside the gene matches: 4. Germline CDR1 reads WNHNN; CDR2 reads SYGVQD (reference sequence). CDR3 length equals 13 residues. CDR3 sequence (DNA): TGCGCCAGCCGGGACAGGTCCAACTATGGCTACACCTTC. Protein sequence: CASRDRSNYGYTF.

The rearrangement joins TRBV11-3 to TRBJ1-2, with 9 bases aligning to TRBD1. The CDR3 is made up of 12 amino acids. Germline trimming cut 3 bases from V and 13 bases from J; bases unmatched to any gene: 6. Germline CDR1 reads SGHNT; CDR2 reads YENEEA. The CDR3 DNA sequence: TGTGCCAGCAGCTTGGACAGGGGCTCCCTCACCTTC. Amino acids: CASSLDRGSLTF. The complete variable domain, with remaining parts taken from reference TRBV11-3 and TRBJ1-2, reads EAGVVQSPRYKIIEKKQPVAFWCNPISGHNTLYWYLQNLGQGPELLIRYENEEAVDDSQLPKDRFSAERLKGVDSTLKIQPAELGDSAVYLCASSLDRGSLTFGSGTRLTVV.

This chain uses TRBV19 with TRBJ2-3, with TRBD1 matching over 10 bases. The germline V gene has CDR1 LNHDA and CDR2 SQIVND (reference sequence). There are 15 residues in the CDR3. Trimming took 4 bases from V and 6 from J; bases not matched to a gene: 7. Here the CDR3 DNA reads TGTGCCAGTAGTACGCCGGACAGGGGGTCTGATACGCAGTATTTT. Its protein product is CASSTPDRGSDTQYF.

The chain carries TRBV15 and TRBJ2-5; D not certain. Trimming took 0 bases from V and 1 from J, leaving 9 bases between them. Germline V gives CDR1 LNHNV, CDR2 YYDKDF (reference sequence). The CDR3 consists of 15 residues. The CDR3 DNA follows: TGTGCCACCAGCAGAGATCGGTCAACCCAAGAGACCCAGTACTTC. It codes for CATSRDRSTQETQYF.

The CDR3 here is CASSTQRSYGYTF. CDR3 coding DNA: TGTGCCAGTAGTACTCAAAGAAGCTATGGCTACACCTTC. The V and J genes are TRBV19 and TRBJ1-2; D is undetermined. The V end lost 4 bases, the J end lost 4 bases, and 10 bases lay between the germline ends. The CDR3 is 13 residues long. CDR1 and CDR2 (germline): LNHDA, SQIVND (reference sequence).

V and J are TRBV6-5 and TRBJ2-7; 8 nucleotides align to TRBD2. Germline CDR1 is MNHEY and CDR2 is SVGAGI. The CDR3 contains 15 residues. The V and J ends lost 6 bases and 5 bases, in that order; junction bases with no gene match: 12. DNA of the CDR3: TGTGCCAGCAGGGACGCGGGGGGTTGGACGAACGAGCAGTACTTC. This gives the protein CASRDAGGWTNEQYF.

The V call is TRBV29-1, the J call TRBJ1-1; unclear D gene. The CDR3 runs to 13 residues. Between the trimmed V and J ends, which lost 7 bases and 2 bases, there was a span of 14 bases. Germline lookup yields CDR1 SQVTM and CDR2 ANQGSEA. CDR3 DNA: TGCAGCGGCGTTTGGTTGGAAAACACTGAAGCTTTCTTT. Translated: CSGVWLENTEAFF. The complete variable domain, with remaining parts taken from reference TRBV29-1 and TRBJ1-1, reads SAVISQKPSRDICQRGTSLTIQCQVDSQVTMMFWYRQQPGQSLTLIATANQGSEATYESGFVIDKFPISRPNLTFSTLTVSNMSPEDSSIYLCSGVWLENTEAFFGQGTRLTVV.

V is TRBV3-1 (or the pseudogene TRBV3-2) and J is TRBJ2-1; the match to TRBD1 covers 12 bases. V was pared by 1 base and J by 6 bases, with 7 bases of the junction left unmatched. Germline V gives CDR1 LGHDT, CDR2 YNNKEL (reference sequence). The CDR3 loop spans 17 amino acids. This CDR3 reads CASSQGRDRGRFNEQFF. The CDR3 DNA reads as TGTGCCAGCAGCCAAGGGCGGGACAGGGGGCGGTTCAATGAGCAGTTCTTC.

This clone was observed once. V usage is TRBV5-6 and J usage is TRBJ1-5; possibly TRBD1 for D (6 bases). The length of the CDR3 is 14 residues. V was shortened by 1 base and J by 10 bases, with 15 bases between the two germline ends. The V gene's germline CDR1 is SGHDT and CDR2 YYEEEE. The CDR3 region has the DNA TGTGCCAGCAGCTTGAGTGGACAGTATTCCCCCCAGCATTTT. Residues: CASSLSGQYSPQHF.

This chain joins TRBV7-3 and TRBJ2-7; 8 bases align to TRBD1. The CDR3 consists of 15 residues. CDR1 and CDR2 from the germline V gene are SGHTA and FQGTGA. Trimming cost V 3 bases and J 3 bases; bases outside gene matches: 7. In nucleotides, the CDR3 is TGTGCCAGCAGCTTCACGGACAGGGTCGGCTACGAGCAGTACTTC. It encodes CASSFTDRVGYEQYF.

This clone showed up just a few times. The V call is TRBV14, the J call TRBJ1-3; 8 positions match TRBD1. Germline values: CDR1 SGHDN, CDR2 FVKESK. The CDR3 totals 17 residues. The V segment lost 4 bases and the J segment 2 bases; nucleotides outside the gene matches: 10. This CDR3 is CASSRRTGSLTGNTIYF. The DNA for the CDR3 is TGTGCCAGCAGCCGAAGGACAGGGTCTTTAACTGGAAACACCATATATTTT.

The chain employs TRBV5-4 and TRBJ2-7; tentatively, D is TRBD2 (6 bases). This CDR3 spans 15 amino acids. Trimming removed 4 bases at V and 3 bases at J, with 17 bases between. Germline values: CDR1 SGHNT, CDR2 YYREEE (reference sequence). This CDR3 is CASSLGLLPSYEQYF. As DNA, the CDR3 is TGTGCCAGCAGCCTGGGACTTTTACCGAGCTACGAGCAGTACTTC.

The chain employs TRBV28 and TRBJ1-5; D is possibly TRBD1 (5 bases). CDR1 is MDHEN, CDR2 SYDVKM, per germline. V shed 5 bases and J shed 0 bases, with 29 bases lying between them. The CDR3 is made up of 21 amino acids. DNA of the CDR3: TGTGCCAGCAGTCCCACCGGGGCCCGTGTGCCCGGCCTTTATAGCAATCAGCCCCAGCATTTT. The encoded protein is CASSPTGARVPGLYSNQPQHF.